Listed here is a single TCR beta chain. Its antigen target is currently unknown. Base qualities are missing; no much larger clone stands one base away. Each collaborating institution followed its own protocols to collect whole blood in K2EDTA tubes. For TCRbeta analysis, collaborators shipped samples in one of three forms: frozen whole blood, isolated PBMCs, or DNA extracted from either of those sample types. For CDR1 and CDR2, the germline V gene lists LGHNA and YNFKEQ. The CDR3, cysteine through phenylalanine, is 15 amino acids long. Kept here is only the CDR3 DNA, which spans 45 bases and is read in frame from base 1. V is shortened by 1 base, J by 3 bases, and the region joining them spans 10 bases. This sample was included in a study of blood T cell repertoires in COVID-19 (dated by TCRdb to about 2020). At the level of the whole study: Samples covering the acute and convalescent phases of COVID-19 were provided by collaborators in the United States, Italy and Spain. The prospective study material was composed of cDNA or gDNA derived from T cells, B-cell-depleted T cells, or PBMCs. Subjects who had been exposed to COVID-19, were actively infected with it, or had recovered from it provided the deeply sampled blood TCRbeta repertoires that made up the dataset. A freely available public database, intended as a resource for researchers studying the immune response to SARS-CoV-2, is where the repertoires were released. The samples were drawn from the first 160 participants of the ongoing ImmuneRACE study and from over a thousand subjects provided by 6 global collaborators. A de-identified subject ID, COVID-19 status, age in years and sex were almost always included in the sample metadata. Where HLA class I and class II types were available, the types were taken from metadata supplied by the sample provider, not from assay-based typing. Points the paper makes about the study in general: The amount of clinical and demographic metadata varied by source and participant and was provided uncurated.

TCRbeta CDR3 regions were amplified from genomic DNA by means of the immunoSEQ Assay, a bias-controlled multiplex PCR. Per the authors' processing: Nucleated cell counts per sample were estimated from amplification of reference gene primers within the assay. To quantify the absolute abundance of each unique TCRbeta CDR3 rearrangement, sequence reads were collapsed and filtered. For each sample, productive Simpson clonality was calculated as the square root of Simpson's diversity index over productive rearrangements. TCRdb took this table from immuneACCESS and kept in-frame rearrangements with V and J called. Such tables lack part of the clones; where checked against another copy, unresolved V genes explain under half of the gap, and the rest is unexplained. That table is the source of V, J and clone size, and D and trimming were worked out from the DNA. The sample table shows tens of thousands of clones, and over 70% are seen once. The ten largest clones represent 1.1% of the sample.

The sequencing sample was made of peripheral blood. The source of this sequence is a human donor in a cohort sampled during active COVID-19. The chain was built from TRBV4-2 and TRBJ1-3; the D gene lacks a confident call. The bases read TGTGCCAGCAGCCAAGGTCCAATCGGTGGAAACACCATATATTTT. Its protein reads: CASSQGPIGGNTIYF.